Below, 30 T cell receptor beta chains from the same sample are listed, as sequenced in a study of CD8+ T cells in alopecia areata. Extraction and reverse transcription of RNA yielded cDNA as the sequencing template. The assay was immunoSEQ multiplex PCR, and TCRdb's table has in-frame clones only and misses some. The table includes fewer than 250,000 clones, 43% detected once. Treatment: oral pan-JAK inhibitor, 5-10 mg twice daily. Sequencing was performed on CD4+ T cells sorted from blood, taken at approximately week 36, from a patient treated with tofacitinib. These receptors all come from a human donor with alopecia areata.

The chain carries TRBV4-2 and TRBJ1-5; the match to TRBD1 covers 7 bases. This CDR3 is built from 14 residues. J gave up 6 bases and V 2 bases, and 4 bases lay outside the gene matches. Germline-derived CDR1 and CDR2 are LGHNA and YNFKEQ. CDR3 amino acids: CASSQRGGSQPQHF. In nucleotides, the CDR3 is TGTGCCAGCAGCCAAAGAGGGGGCAGTCAGCCCCAGCATTTT.

The chain is built from TRBV4-2 and TRBJ2-7; 10 nucleotides line up with TRBD1. The CDR3 covers 17 residues. CDR1 LGHNA and CDR2 YNFKEQ come from the germline V gene. Trimming took 1 base from V and 3 from J; bases not matched to a gene: 9. The DNA for the CDR3 is TGTGCCAGCAGCCAAGGGGCAGGGGACAGGGGTAACTACGAGCAGTACTTC. Translating it yields CASSQGAGDRGNYEQYF.

The rearrangement links TRBV13 to TRBJ2-7, with D perhaps TRBD1 or TRBD2 (5 bases each). The CDR3 length is 13 residues. Germline lookup yields CDR1 PRHDT and CDR2 FYEKMQ (reference sequence). Trimming stripped 3 bases from V and 3 bases from J, with 9 bases between. The CDR3 is CASSFTGRYEQYF. DNA of the CDR3: TGTGCCAGCAGCTTTACGGGACGCTACGAGCAGTACTTC. Drawing the rest from reference TRBV13 and TRBJ2-7, the complete variable domain is AAGVIQSPRHLIKEKRETATLKCYPIPRHDTVYWYQQGPGQDPQFLISFYEKMQSDKGSIPDRFSAQQFSDYHSELNMSSLELGDSALYFCASSFTGRYEQYFGPGTRLTVT.

Turning to this clone: A junction end diverges from the germline sequence, so it may reflect a read error. J is TRBJ2-2 and V is TRBV5-6; perhaps TRBD2 as D (6 bases). CDR1 is SGHDT and CDR2 is YYEEEE in the germline V gene. The length of the CDR3 is 16 residues. The CDR3 sequence is CASSPTGREDTGGLFF. The CDR3, as DNA: TGTGCCAGCAGCCCAACGGGCCGGGAAGACACCGGGGGGCTGTTTTTT. The full variable domain, rest sourced from reference TRBV5-6 and TRBJ2-2, is DAGVTQSPTHLIKTRGQQVTLRCSPKSGHDTVSWYQQALGQGPQFIFQYYEEEERQRGNFPDRFSGHQFPNYSSELNVNALLLGDSALYLCASSPTGREDTGGLFFGEGSRLTVL.

The rearrangement uses TRBV7-9 and TRBJ2-5; D not resolved. Germline lookup yields CDR1 SEHNR and CDR2 FQNEAQ (reference sequence). This CDR3 is 11 amino acids long. Trimming cost V 7 bases and J 3 bases, with 6 bases left between them. The CDR3 spells CASKIEETQYF. CDR3 coding DNA: TGTGCCAGCAAAATCGAAGAGACCCAGTACTTC.

The genes are TRBV4-2 and TRBJ1-1; 9 nucleotides agree with TRBD1. V gave up 4 bases and J gave up 0 bases; unmatched junction bases: 3. Per germline, CDR1 LGHNA and CDR2 YNFKEQ. This CDR3 region has 15 residues. CDR3 amino acids: CASSPGTGLNTEAFF. DNA for the CDR3: TGTGCCAGCAGCCCAGGGACAGGGCTGAACACTGAAGCTTTCTTT.

The chain carries TRBV18 and TRBJ2-5; 7 positions agree with TRBD1. The J call may be incorrect, as the DNA end agrees better with TRBJ2-7. The germline V gene encodes CDR1 KGHSH and CDR2 LQKENI. The CDR3 spans 14 residues. CDR3 loop: CASSATGTSYEQYF. In DNA form, the CDR3 reads TGTGCCAGCTCAGCGACAGGGACCTCCTACGAGCAGTACTTC.

CDR3 sequence (DNA): TGTGCCAGCAGTTCGTCGGGACCGTTGATGGGTGAGCAGTTCTTC. This codes for CASSSSGPLMGEQFF. This chain joins TRBV6-5 and TRBJ2-1; D possibly matches TRBD1 or TRBD2 (5 bases each). V was clipped by 4 bases and J by 9 bases, with 19 bases between them. CDR1 MNHEY and CDR2 SVGAGI come from the germline V gene. The CDR3 covers 15 residues.

The V call is TRBV29-1, the J call TRBJ2-5, with D perhaps assigned TRBD1 or TRBD2 (5 bases each). V shed 6 bases and J shed 4 bases, with 15 bases lying between them. CDR1 and CDR2 (germline): SQVTM, ANQGSEA. The CDR3 is 13 amino acids. CDR3 residues: CSVSLGVGETQYF. CDR3 coding DNA: TGCAGCGTCTCGCTGGGGGTGGGAGAGACCCAGTACTTC.

This clone was counted a single time. The chain employs TRBV7-8 and TRBJ2-3; D not certain. Trimming cost V 5 bases and J 2 bases, with 11 bases left between them. Germline V gives CDR1 SGHVS, CDR2 FQNEAQ. The CDR3 runs 14 residues. The CDR3 nucleotides read TGTGCCAGCAGCCCGCGAAGGGACACAGATACGCAGTATTTT. The encoded protein is CASSPRRDTDTQYF.

The chain carries TRBV30 and TRBJ1-5; 7 bases line up with TRBD1. Germline V gene sequence: CDR1 GTSNPN, CDR2 SVGIG (reference sequence). Unmatched junction bases numbered 10, after V lost 4 bases and J lost 7 bases. The CDR3 spans 14 residues. The CDR3 reads CAWTKTGLGQPQHF. The DNA of the CDR3 is TGTGCCTGGACCAAGACAGGGCTTGGGCAGCCCCAGCATTTT.

The gene calls are TRBV5-1 and TRBJ2-7; D not resolved. The germline V gene encodes CDR1 SGHRS and CDR2 YFSETQ. Trimming shortened V by 4 bases and J by 6 bases, and 14 bases separated the two germline ends. CDR3 length equals 13 residues. In DNA, the CDR3 is TGCGCCAGCAGCATCGACCCGCAGCGCGAGCAGTACTTC. Translated: CASSIDPQREQYF.

This clone appeared a few times. The chain uses TRBV5-6 and TRBJ2-7, with TRBD1 as a possible D gene (6 bases). Per germline, CDR1 SGHDT and CDR2 YYEEEE. The CDR3 totals 15 residues. Deletions cut 4 bases from V and 3 bases from J, with 17 bases between. CDR3 in DNA: TGTGCCAGCAGCCGAAGGACAGTGGGGTACTACGAGCAGTACTTC. It encodes CASSRRTVGYYEQYF. Full variable domain (remainder filled in from reference TRBV5-6 and TRBJ2-7): DAGVTQSPTHLIKTRGQQVTLRCSPKSGHDTVSWYQQALGQGPQFIFQYYEEEERQRGNFPDRFSGHQFPNYSSELNVNALLLGDSALYLCASSRRTVGYYEQYFGPGTRLTVT.

The chain has TRBV6-1 and TRBJ1-4, with TRBD1 as a possible D gene (5 bases). Germline assignment: CDR1 MNHNS and CDR2 SASEGT. Trimming took off 7 bases at V and 1 base at J, with 13 bases between the two ends. This CDR3 comprises 15 residues. In DNA form, the CDR3 reads TGTGCCAGCACCCTCTCCCAGGGAACTAATGAAAAACTGTTTTTT. Its protein is CASTLSQGTNEKLFF.

The V and J genes are TRBV29-1 and TRBJ2-7; a possible D gene is TRBD1 (6 bases). Germline lookup yields CDR1 SQVTM and CDR2 ANQGSEA. Trimming pared 7 bases from V and 1 base from J, leaving 11 bases between. This CDR3 region has 12 residues. For the CDR3, the DNA is TGCAGCGCTCAGGGGAGTTCCTACGAGCAGTACTTC. Translation gives CSAQGSSYEQYF.

The table lists this clone with a few counts. J is TRBJ1-5 and V is TRBV29-1; D gene uncertain. The CDR3 covers 14 residues. CDR1 is SQVTM, CDR2 ANQGSEA, per germline. Trimming pared 4 bases from V and 2 bases from J, leaving 12 bases between. The CDR3, as DNA: TGCAGCGTTGGAGGGCCCGGGGGCAATCAGCCCCAGCATTTT. Amino acid sequence: CSVGGPGGNQPQHF.

This chain connects TRBV15 to TRBJ2-1; unclear D gene. There are 14 residues in the CDR3. V dropped 3 bases and J dropped 4 bases, with 10 bases sitting between them. Germline V gene sequence: CDR1 LNHNV, CDR2 YYDKDF (reference sequence). The CDR3 DNA sequence: TGTGCCACCAGCAGCAAGACGGAATACAATGAGCAGTTCTTC. Translating it yields CATSSKTEYNEQFF.

The chain combines TRBV5-1 with TRBJ1-5; D unresolved. Germline V CDR1 and CDR2: SGHRS, YFSETQ. This CDR3 has 15 residues. Trimming pared 0 bases from V and 6 bases from J, leaving 13 bases between. CDR3 sequence (DNA): TGCGCCAGCAGCTTGGGCCCTAACGAGGGTCAGCCCCAGCATTTT. The encoded protein is CASSLGPNEGQPQHF.

The table lists this clone with a few counts. This rearrangement joins TRBV7-2 to TRBJ2-3; D not certain. The CDR3 has 14 residues. Germline V CDR1 and CDR2: SGHTA, FQGNSA. Trimming took 1 base from V and 2 from J, leaving 7 bases between them. DNA of the CDR3: TGTGCCAGCAGCTTAGAGGTGGTCACAGATACGCAGTATTTT. Amino acid sequence: CASSLEVVTDTQYF. Supplemented by reference TRBV7-2 and TRBJ2-3, the full variable domain reads GAGVSQSPSNKVTEKGKDVELRCDPISGHTALYWYRQSLGQGLEFLIYFQGNSAPDKSGLPSDRFSAERTGGSVSTLTIQRTQQEDSAVYLCASSLEVVTDTQYFGPGTRLTVL.

The V gene is TRBV5-1, the J gene TRBJ2-5; 10 bases align to TRBD2. CDR3 length: 15 residues. CDR1 SGHRS and CDR2 YFSETQ come from the germline V gene. The V gene end was trimmed by 7 bases and the J gene end by 5 bases; junction bases not matched to a gene: 11. CDR3 sequence (DNA): TGCGCCAGCTGTAGCGGACTAGCGGTTCAGGAGACCCAGTACTTC. The encoded protein is CASCSGLAVQETQYF. Based on the CDR3 plus reference TRBV5-1 and TRBJ2-5, the full variable domain is KAGVTQTPRYLIKTRGQQVTLSCSPISGHRSVSWYQQTPGQGLQFLFEYFSETQRNKGNFPGRFSGRQFSNSRSEMNVSTLELGDSALYLCASCSGLAVQETQYFGPGTRLLVL.

The rearrangement uses TRBV7-6 and TRBJ2-7; tentative D call: TRBD2 (7 bases). The CDR3 totals 13 residues. V lost 8 bases to trimming and J lost 0 bases, with 11 bases between them. In germline, CDR1 is SGHVS, CDR2 FNYEAQ. Here the CDR3 DNA reads TGTGCCAGCGGGGAGGGGGTCTCCTACGAGCAGTACTTC. Amino acid sequence: CASGEGVSYEQYF.

The CDR3 reads CASSEDRGPTGRQYF. In DNA form, the CDR3 reads TGTGCCAGCAGTGAAGACAGGGGGCCCACCGGGCGGCAGTACTTC. The chain combines TRBV2 with TRBJ2-7, with 9 bases aligning to TRBD1. V shed 1 base and J 9 bases; nucleotides not matched to a gene: 10. The length of the CDR3 is 15 residues. From germline, CDR1 is SNHLY and CDR2 FYNNEI.

Only a few counts were recorded for this clone. This chain links TRBV27 with TRBJ2-5; D remains unclear. Germline loops: CDR1 MNHEY, CDR2 SMNVEV (reference sequence). The CDR3 is 14 residues long. The V end was cut by 7 bases, the J end by 5 bases, with 17 bases between. CDR3 sequence reads: CASTPGGQMETQYF. In nucleotides, the CDR3 is TGTGCCAGCACCCCAGGTGGCCAGATGGAGACCCAGTACTTC.

This chain uses TRBV28 with TRBJ1-2, with D tentatively TRBD1 (6 bases). Trimming pared 10 bases from V and 6 bases from J, leaving 24 bases between. The germline CDR1 and CDR2 sequences are MDHEN and SYDVKM. CDR3 length: 15 amino acids. Written as DNA, the CDR3 is TGTGCCACCCGGGCCACGGGGCAGGGGTCGCATGGCTACACCTTC. Translated: CATRATGQGSHGYTF.

This clone has only a few counts. This chain joins TRBV28 and TRBJ1-1, with 7 bases lining up with TRBD1. The germline gives CDR1 MDHEN, CDR2 SYDVKM. Trimming took 5 bases from V and 0 from J; bases not matched to a gene: 6. This CDR3 region has 15 residues. Written as DNA, the CDR3 is TGTGCCAGCAGTCCACCACAGGGGATGAACACTGAAGCTTTCTTT. As protein: CASSPPQGMNTEAFF.

This clone was counted a few times. The V gene is TRBV19, the J gene TRBJ2-1; 7 nucleotides match TRBD1. The J segment lost 7 bases and the V segment lost 4 bases, leaving 10 bases of the junction unmatched. This CDR3 has 15 residues. The germline gives CDR1 LNHDA, CDR2 SQIVND (reference sequence). The CDR3 DNA sequence: TGTGCCAGTAGTACGAAGGGGGCCGGTAGAAATGAGCAGTTCTTC. This codes for CASSTKGAGRNEQFF.

The chain recombines TRBV30 with TRBJ2-3, with TRBD2 identical over 8 bases. The trim removed 1 base at V and 7 bases at J, leaving 10 bases unmatched. This CDR3 is 15 amino acids long. In germline, CDR1 is GTSNPN, CDR2 SVGIG (reference sequence). In DNA form, the CDR3 reads TGTGCCTGGAGTGCAGGCGGGACTAGGCGACATACGCAGTATTTT. Translated, it gives CAWSAGGTRRHTQYF.

This clone was detected a few times. The chain recombines TRBV28 with TRBJ2-4, with a possible D match to TRBD1 (7 bases). Germline V gene lookup returns CDR1 MDHEN and CDR2 SYDVKM. V shed 4 bases and J shed 7 bases, with 14 bases lying between them. This CDR3 comprises 14 residues. The CDR3 DNA is TGTGCCAGCAGTTCCAGGGGGAGGAATAACATTCAGTACTTC. It specifies CASSSRGRNNIQYF.

The gene calls are TRBV25-1 and TRBJ2-2, with 9 bases lining up with TRBD2. CDR1 is MGHDK, CDR2 SYGVNS, per germline. The CDR3 spans 16 residues. V shed 4 bases, J shed 1 base, and the junction held 4 bases outside the gene matches. CDR3 nucleotides: TGTGCCAGCAGTGTCAGCGGGAGGAGGAACACCGGGGAGCTGTTTTTT. Translating gives CASSVSGRRNTGELFF.

J is TRBJ1-4 and V is TRBV25-1; TRBD1 agrees at 9 bases. Germline loops: CDR1 MGHDK, CDR2 SYGVNS. V shed 9 bases and J 6 bases; nucleotides not matched to a gene: 5. The CDR3 loop spans 13 amino acids. CDR3 loop: CASRGQGHEKLFF. The CDR3 DNA reads as TGTGCCAGTAGGGGACAGGGCCATGAAAAACTGTTTTTT.